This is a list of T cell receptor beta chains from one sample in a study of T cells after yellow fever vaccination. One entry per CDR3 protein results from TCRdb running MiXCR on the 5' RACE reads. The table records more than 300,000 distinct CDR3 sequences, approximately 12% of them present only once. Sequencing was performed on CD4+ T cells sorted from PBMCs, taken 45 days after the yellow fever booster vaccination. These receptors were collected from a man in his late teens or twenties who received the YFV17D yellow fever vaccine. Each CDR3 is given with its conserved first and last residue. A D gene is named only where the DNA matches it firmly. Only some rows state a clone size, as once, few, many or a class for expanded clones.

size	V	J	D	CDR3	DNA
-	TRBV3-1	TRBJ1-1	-	CASSQYTGTEAFF	TGTGCCAGCAGCCAATACACAGGAACTGAAGCTTTCTTT
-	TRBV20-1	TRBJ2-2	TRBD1	CSAPGQGTGELFF	TGCAGTGCGCCGGGACAGGGCACCGGGGAGCTGTTTTTT
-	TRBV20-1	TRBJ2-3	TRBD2	CSAPGRGRDTQYF	TGCAGTGCCCCAGGGAGGGGACGGGATACGCAGTATTTT
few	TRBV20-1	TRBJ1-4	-	CSARSAGQWGKLFF	TGCAGTGCTAGATCGGCAGGCCAATGGGGAAAACTGTTTTTT
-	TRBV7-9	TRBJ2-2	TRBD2	CASSYPRLAGGLNTGELFF	TGTGCCAGCAGCTACCCTCGGCTAGCGGGGGGTCTGAACACCGGGGAGCTGTTTTTT
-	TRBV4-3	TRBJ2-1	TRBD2	CASSLLSGLPFYNEQFF	TGCGCCAGCAGCCTCTTGTCGGGACTACCATTTTACAATGAGCAGTTCTTC
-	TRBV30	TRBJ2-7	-	CAWSGTNYEQYF	TGTGCCTGGTCCGGGACAAACTACGAGCAGTACTTC
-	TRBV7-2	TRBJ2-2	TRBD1	CASSLRTGGDGTGELFF	TGTGCCAGCAGCCTCCGGACAGGGGGCGACGGCACCGGGGAGCTGTTTTTT
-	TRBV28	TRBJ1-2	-	CASVGGQNYGYTF	TGTGCCAGCGTGGGAGGGCAAAACTATGGCTACACCTTC
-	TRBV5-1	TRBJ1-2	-	CASSLEGQDYGYTF	TGCGCCAGCAGCTTGGAGGGACAAGACTATGGCTACACCTTC
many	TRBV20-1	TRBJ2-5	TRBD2	CSARRRGTSGGALETQYF	TGCAGTGCTAGACGACGCGGGACTAGCGGGGGGGCCTTGGAGACCCAGTACTTC
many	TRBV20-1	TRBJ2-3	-	CSAREDTDTQYF	TGCAGTGCTAGAGAAGACACAGATACGCAGTATTTT
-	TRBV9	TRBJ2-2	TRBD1	CASSRDRGRRDGELFF	TGTGCCAGCAGCCGAGACAGGGGGCGCCGTGACGGGGAGCTGTTTTTT
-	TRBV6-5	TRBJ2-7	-	CASSWGRVGASVFEQYF	TGTGCCAGCAGTTGGGGACGTGTGGGGGCGAGTGTGTTCGAGCAGTACTTC
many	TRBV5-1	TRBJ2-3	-	CASSLETGSDTQYF	TGCGCCAGCAGCTTGGAAACAGGGTCAGATACGCAGTATTTT
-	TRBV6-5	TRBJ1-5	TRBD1	CASSPGTGYSNQPQHF	TGTGCCAGCAGCCCTGGGACAGGGTATAGCAATCAGCCCCAGCATTTT
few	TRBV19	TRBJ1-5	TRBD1	CASNGQGSYQPQHF	TGTGCCAGTAACGGACAGGGCTCGTATCAGCCCCAGCATTTT
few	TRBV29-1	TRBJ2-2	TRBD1	CSVEDLGTVSGELFF	TGCAGCGTTGAAGATTTAGGGACAGTCTCCGGGGAGCTGTTTTTT
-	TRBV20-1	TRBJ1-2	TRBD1	CSARDAGTGPVTF	TGCAGTGCTAGAGATGCCGGGACAGGGCCTGTAACCTTC
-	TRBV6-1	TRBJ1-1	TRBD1	CAIRWDRGEAFF	TGTGCCATCCGTTGGGACAGGGGTGAAGCTTTCTTT
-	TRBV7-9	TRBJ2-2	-	CASSLSRAGLISNTGELFF	TGTGCCAGCAGCTTAAGTAGGGCAGGGCTAATTTCGAACACCGGGGAGCTGTTTTTT
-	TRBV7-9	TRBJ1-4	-	CASSSGLNEKLFF	TGTGCCAGCAGCTCGGGGCTTAATGAAAAACTGTTTTTT
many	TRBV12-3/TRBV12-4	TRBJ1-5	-	CASSLVSQPQHF	TGTGCCAGCAGTTTAGTGTCTCAGCCCCAGCATTTT
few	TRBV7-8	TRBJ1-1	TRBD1	CASSSYRGSEAFF	TGTGCCAGCAGCTCATACAGGGGATCTGAAGCTTTCTTT
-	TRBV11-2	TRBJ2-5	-	CASSLGAGAGETQYF	TGTGCCAGCAGCTTAGGGGCAGGGGCGGGAGAGACCCAGTACTTC
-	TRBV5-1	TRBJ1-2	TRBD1	CASSPTGVNYGYTF	TGCGCCAGCAGCCCAACAGGGGTCAACTATGGCTACACCTTC
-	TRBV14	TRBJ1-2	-	CASGVQGGYGYTF	TGTGCCAGCGGCGTCCAGGGCGGCTATGGCTACACCTTC
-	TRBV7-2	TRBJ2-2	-	CASIVAGNTGELFF	TGTGCCAGCATCGTCGCCGGGAACACCGGGGAGCTGTTTTTT
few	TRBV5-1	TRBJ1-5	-	CASSSTGQNQPQHF	TGCGCCAGCAGCTCAACAGGGCAGAATCAGCCCCAGCATTTT
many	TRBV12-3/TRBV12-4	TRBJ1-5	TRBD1	CASSMGQGGGPQHF	TGTGCCAGCAGTATGGGACAGGGTGGGGGGCCCCAGCATTTT
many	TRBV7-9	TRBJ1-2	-	CASSRTENYGYTF	TGTGCCAGCAGCCGTACAGAGAACTATGGCTACACCTTC
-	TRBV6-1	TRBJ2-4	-	CASRLQGSLTKNIQYF	TGTGCCAGCAGGCTCCAGGGTTCTTTAACCAAAAACATTCAGTACTTC
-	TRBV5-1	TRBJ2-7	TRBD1	CASRGQGEGEQYF	TGCGCCAGCAGGGGACAGGGGGAGGGCGAGCAGTACTTC
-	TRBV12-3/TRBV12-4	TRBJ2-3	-	CASSWWRAANTDTQYF	TGTGCCAGCAGTTGGTGGAGGGCGGCAAACACAGATACGCAGTATTTT
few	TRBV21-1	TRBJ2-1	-	CASSTSGAYNEQFF	TGTGCCAGCAGTACTAGCGGGGCTTACAATGAGCAGTTCTTC